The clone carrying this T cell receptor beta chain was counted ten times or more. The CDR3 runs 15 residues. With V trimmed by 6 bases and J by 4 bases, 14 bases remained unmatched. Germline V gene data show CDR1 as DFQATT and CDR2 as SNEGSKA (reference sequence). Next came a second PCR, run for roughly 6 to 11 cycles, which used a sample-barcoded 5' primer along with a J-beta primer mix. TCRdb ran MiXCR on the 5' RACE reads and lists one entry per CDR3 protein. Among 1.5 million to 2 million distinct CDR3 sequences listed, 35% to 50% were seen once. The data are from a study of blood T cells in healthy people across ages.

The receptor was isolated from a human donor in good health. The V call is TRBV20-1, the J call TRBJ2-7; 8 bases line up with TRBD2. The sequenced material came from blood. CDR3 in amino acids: CSATPPRGELYEQYF. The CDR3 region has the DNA TGCAGTGCCACGCCCCCGCGGGGGGAACTATACGAGCAGTACTTC.